A single sample gave rise to the 17 T cell receptor beta chains below, sequenced in a study of CD8+CD57+ T cells in acquired aplastic anemia. Sequenced patients had shown CD8+CD57+ cell expansion by flow cytometry. Researchers used genomic DNA as the template to profile TCR beta VDJ and CDR3. TCRdb ran MiXCR on the reads and lists one entry per CDR3 protein. The sample holds approximately 220,000 distinct CDR3 sequences, around 45% seen once. The sample comprised sorted CD4+, CD8+, or CD8+CD57+ T cells (not recorded which) from PBMCs. These receptors were collected from a human donor with aplastic anemia.

The chain uses TRBV2 and TRBJ2-7; tentatively, D is TRBD1 or TRBD2 (5 bases each). The V gene's germline CDR1 is SNHLY and CDR2 FYNNEI. Between the trimmed V and J ends, which lost 5 bases and 3 bases, there was a span of 14 bases. CDR3 length: 14 residues. The CDR3 protein is CASSLQGDHYEQYF. The CDR3 nucleotides are TGTGCCAGCAGTCTGCAGGGAGACCACTACGAGCAGTACTTC.

V is TRBV30 and J is TRBJ1-2, with 7 bases aligning to TRBD1. The CDR3 covers 16 residues. Germline CDR1 GTSNPN, CDR2 SVGIG (reference sequence). Trimming removed 1 base from V and 4 bases from J; junction bases left unmatched: 12. CDR3 sequence (DNA): TGTGCCTGGAGTGGCCCGGACACAGGGGTGGGCTATGGCTACACCTTC. It translates to CAWSGPDTGVGYGYTF. Filled out from reference TRBV30 and TRBJ1-2, the complete variable domain reads SQTIHQWPATLVQPVGSPLSLECTVEGTSNPNLYWYRQAAGRGLQLLFYSVGIGQISSEVPQNLSASRPQDRQFILSSKKLLLSDSGFYLCAWSGPDTGVGYGYTFGSGTRLTVV.

The chain employs TRBV7-2 and TRBJ2-1, with 10 bases aligning to TRBD1. Germline V lookup: CDR1 SGHTA, CDR2 FQGNSA. The CDR3 totals 15 residues. V lost 7 bases, J lost 5 bases, and 8 bases stayed unmatched. The CDR3, as DNA: TGTGCCAGCACCAAAGGAGGGACAGGGGACAATGAGCAGTTCTTC. The encoded protein is CASTKGGTGDNEQFF.

As to this clonotype: A single base separates this from a much larger clone, so it may be a read error. The chain recombines TRBV7-9 with TRBJ1-2, with 10 nucleotides matching TRBD1. Unmatched junction bases numbered 11, after V lost 6 bases and J lost 7 bases. Per the germline V gene, CDR1 is SEHNR and CDR2 is FQNEAQ (reference sequence). The CDR3 has 15 amino acids. As DNA, the CDR3 is TGTGCCAGCAGTTCGAGACAGGGGGCGATCAGTGGCTACACCTTC. Its protein is CASSSRQGAISGYTF.

This clonotype was seen only a few times. V usage is TRBV30 and J usage is TRBJ1-1, with D unclear. Per the germline V gene, CDR1 is GTSNPN and CDR2 is SVGIG (reference sequence). The V end was cut by 0 bases, the J end by 6 bases, with 8 bases between. The CDR3 sequence is 12 residues long. CDR3 in amino acids: CAWSVQGPEAFF. As DNA, the CDR3 is TGTGCCTGGAGTGTACAAGGACCTGAAGCTTTCTTT. Full variable domain (missing parts from reference TRBV30 and TRBJ1-1): SQTIHQWPATLVQPVGSPLSLECTVEGTSNPNLYWYRQAAGRGLQLLFYSVGIGQISSEVPQNLSASRPQDRQFILSSKKLLLSDSGFYLCAWSVQGPEAFFGQGTRLTVV.

This clonotype was observed many times. This rearrangement joins TRBV5-1 to TRBJ2-7; tentatively, D is TRBD1 (6 bases). V shed 3 bases and J shed 2 bases, with 15 bases lying between them. There are 15 residues in the CDR3. Germline CDR1 SGHRS, CDR2 YFSETQ. The CDR3 region is CASSSRTAPPYEQYF. In nucleotides, the CDR3 is TGCGCCAGCAGCTCGAGGACAGCCCCTCCCTACGAGCAGTACTTC.

This chain uses TRBV5-1 with TRBJ1-2; D ambiguous. With 4 bases removed from V and 6 bases from J, the gap between germline ends came to 7 bases. This CDR3 has 11 residues. CDR1 and CDR2 (germline): SGHRS, YFSETQ. DNA for the CDR3: TGCGCCAGCAGCGCCGGCGATGGCTACACCTTC. Translating it yields CASSAGDGYTF.

The V call is TRBV24-1, the J call TRBJ2-5; 9 bases line up with TRBD1. Germline V CDR1 and CDR2: KGHDR, SFDVKD. The J segment lost 5 bases and the V segment lost 1 base, leaving 7 bases of the junction unmatched. This CDR3 contains 16 residues. The CDR3 loop reads CATSDLSQDRGETQYF. The CDR3 DNA reads TGTGCCACCAGTGATTTATCCCAGGACAGGGGTGAGACCCAGTACTTC.

This clonotype was seen repeatedly, ten times or more. The chain couples TRBV2 to TRBJ2-7; D is unclear. From germline, CDR1 is SNHLY and CDR2 FYNNEI. The CDR3 spans 17 residues. Trimming left V 2 bases short and J 0 bases short, with 17 bases between. The CDR3 protein is CASSEPGAPRSSYEQYF. In DNA form, the CDR3 reads TGTGCCAGCAGTGAACCCGGAGCGCCAAGGAGCTCCTACGAGCAGTACTTC.

This clonotype was detected ten times or more. This rearrangement joins TRBV24-1 to TRBJ2-7, with TRBD1 identical over 8 bases. After removal of 5 bases from V and 2 bases from J, the junction contained 7 bases not matched to a gene. The CDR3 covers 15 residues. Germline CDR1 KGHDR, CDR2 SFDVKD. In DNA, the CDR3 is TGTGCCACCAGTGCAGGACAGGGCCATACCTACGAGCAGTACTTC. Protein sequence: CATSAGQGHTYEQYF.

Remarks on this clonotype: A read error may produce the germline difference seen at one junction end. The gene calls are TRBV20-1 and TRBJ2-2; 10 nucleotides match TRBD2. CDR1 is DFQATT and CDR2 is SNEGSKA in the germline V gene (reference sequence). This CDR3 spans 16 amino acids. The CDR3 nucleotides are TGCGGTGCTAGGGCTTTAGCGGGAGGTCACACCGGGGAGCTGTTTTTT. Protein: CGARALAGGHTGELFF.

This clonotype has a handful of counts. The DNA for the CDR3 is TGTGCCAGCAGCGGGGGGGGCTCCTACAATGAGCAGTTCTTC. This sequence encodes CASSGGGSYNEQFF. The chain uses TRBV6-1 and TRBJ2-1, with 8 bases that match TRBD2. This CDR3 is built from 14 residues. CDR1 and CDR2 (germline): MNHNS, SASEGT. V lost 6 bases to trimming and J lost 0 bases; unmatched junction nucleotides: 1.

The CDR3 is CASRAGTVYGYTF. The CDR3, as DNA: TGTGCCAGCAGAGCCGGGACGGTCTATGGCTACACCTTC. The chain uses TRBV2 and TRBJ1-2, with a weak D call TRBD1 (5 bases). The CDR3 has 13 amino acids. V was pared by 6 bases and J by 4 bases, with 12 bases between. CDR1 and CDR2 (germline): SNHLY, FYNNEI. The full variable domain, with the rest looked up from reference TRBV2 and TRBJ1-2, is EPEVTQTPSHQVTQMGQEVILRCVPISNHLYFYWYRQILGQKVEFLVSFYNNEISEKSEIFDDQFSVERPDGSNFTLKIRSTKLEDSAMYFCASRAGTVYGYTFGSGTRLTVV.

This clonotype was seen at least ten times. The rearrangement joins TRBV7-9 to TRBJ1-2, with D hard to call. CDR3 length equals 14 residues. From germline, CDR1 is SEHNR and CDR2 FQNEAQ (reference sequence). The V end was cut by 4 bases, the J end by 0 bases, with 9 bases between. CDR3: CASSSSPTNYGYTF. The CDR3 DNA reads TGTGCCAGCAGCTCGTCACCAACTAACTATGGCTACACCTTC. The variable domain in full, completed from reference TRBV7-9 and TRBJ1-2, reads DTGVSQNPRHKITKRGQNVTFRCDPISEHNRLYWYRQTLGQGPEFLTYFQNEAQLEKSRLLSDRFSAERPKGSFSTLEIQRTEQGDSAMYLCASSSSPTNYGYTFGSGTRLTVV.

This clonotype was observed a few times. At one end, the junction sequence differs from germline, possibly due to a read error. This chain connects TRBV7-3 to TRBJ1-6; D gene unclear. The CDR3 has 15 residues. Germline values: CDR1 SGHTA, CDR2 FQGTGA. The CDR3 sequence is CASSLTGRVNSPLHF. The CDR3 DNA reads as TGTGCCAGTAGCTTAACGGGCCGGGTTAATTCACCCCTCCACTTT.

This clonotype has at least ten counts. J is TRBJ1-4 and V is TRBV19, with TRBD1 matching 12 bases. The CDR3 extends over 16 amino acids. The germline CDR1 and CDR2 sequences are LNHDA and SQIVND (reference sequence). Trimming at V came to 5 bases and at J to 5 bases, leaving 6 bases not matched to a gene. Here the CDR3 reads CASSLGQGARNEKLFF. The CDR3 bases are TGTGCCAGTAGTCTGGGACAGGGGGCCCGGAATGAAAAACTGTTTTTT.

The table lists this clonotype with many counts. The chain carries TRBV25-1 and TRBJ2-2, with D perhaps TRBD1 (6 bases). Looked up from germline, CDR1 is MGHDK and CDR2 is SYGVNS. The CDR3 contains 15 residues. V was trimmed by 4 bases and J by 1 base, leaving 10 bases between them. CDR3 nucleotides: TGTGCCAGCAGTGGAGAGACAGGGAACACCGGGGAGCTGTTTTTT. It translates to CASSGETGNTGELFF.